This T cell receptor (beta chain) was sequenced during a study of blood T cells in healthy people across ages. The CDR3 runs 16 residues. Germline V gene sequence: CDR1 SGHTA, CDR2 FQGTGA. The authors ran a second PCR of about 6 to 11 cycles using a sample-barcoded 5' primer and a J-beta primer mix. TCRdb reprocessed the 5' RACE reads with MiXCR, giving one entry per CDR3 protein. This repertoire shows approximately 780,000 distinct CDR3 sequences, around a quarter found once; its top ten account for about 3%. This clonotype showed up just a few times. The junction shows a germline mismatch at one end, possibly a read error. These records were also assigned to another study, of T cells of mothers and their children. That paper notes: Each donor was one of three healthy Caucasian mothers or one of their six children. Researchers put all of the extracted RNA into cDNA synthesis, using roughly 1.5 ug per 15 ul. The authors added sample barcodes and 2-4 random nucleotides using the M1S primer of the second PCR. Overlap measured in related mother-child pairs was slightly, non-significantly higher than in unrelated pairs.

This clonotype was obtained from a boy under 18 in good health. Sequencing was carried out using blood. The chain joins TRBV7-3 to TRBJ2-3; 13 bases are shared with TRBD2. The CDR3 sequence: CASSPGTSGAADTQYF. DNA for the CDR3: TGCGCCAGCAGCCCAGGGACTAGCGGGGCCGCAGATACGCAGTATTTT.